The rows below give T cell receptor beta chains drawn from one sample of a study of early T cells in non-severe SARS-CoV-2 infection. TCRdb itself ran the 5' RACE reads through MiXCR, one entry per CDR3 protein. Of about 67,000 distinct CDR3 sequences listed, more than 9% are singletons. The sequenced material came from whole blood. These receptors were taken from an adult who was a healthcare worker with PCR-confirmed SARS-CoV-2 infection or an uninfected control (not recorded which). Both conserved end residues are part of each CDR3. The order of the fields is J gene, V gene, CDR3 protein.

j_gene: TRBJ2-6; v_gene: TRBV6-6; CDR3aa: CASSYRGRSSSGANVLTF
j_gene: TRBJ2-7; v_gene: TRBV14; CDR3aa: CASSQSREQYF
j_gene: TRBJ2-1; v_gene: TRBV19; CDR3aa: CASSIVGGPYNEQFF
j_gene: TRBJ1-5; v_gene: TRBV18; CDR3aa: CASSPSGPYSNQPQHF
j_gene: TRBJ2-3; v_gene: TRBV18; CDR3aa: CASSLRTGLTDTQYF
j_gene: TRBJ2-7; v_gene: TRBV6-1; CDR3aa: CASSEVGGGPYEQYF
j_gene: TRBJ2-7; v_gene: TRBV13; CDR3aa: CASSLGQGLEQYF
j_gene: TRBJ2-6; v_gene: TRBV7-9; CDR3aa: CASSQPSGANVLTF
j_gene: TRBJ2-7; v_gene: TRBV5-4; CDR3aa: CASSDTPGRGGIFEQYF
j_gene: TRBJ2-3; v_gene: TRBV3-1; CDR3aa: CASSQGFGGRTDTQYF
j_gene: TRBJ2-1; v_gene: TRBV29-1; CDR3aa: CSVDRGASEQFF
j_gene: TRBJ2-7; v_gene: TRBV11-1; CDR3aa: CASSLSPGDEQYF
j_gene: TRBJ1-4; v_gene: TRBV6-1; CDR3aa: CASSLQGREKLFF
j_gene: TRBJ2-3; v_gene: TRBV19; CDR3aa: CASSRASRGTDTQYF
j_gene: TRBJ1-2; v_gene: TRBV20-1; CDR3aa: CSARDSGFYGYTF
j_gene: TRBJ2-1; v_gene: TRBV9; CDR3aa: CASSAQAGTRYNEQFF
j_gene: TRBJ1-5; v_gene: TRBV29-1; CDR3aa: CSVTTGDRNQPQHF
j_gene: TRBJ1-4; v_gene: TRBV7-2; CDR3aa: CASSRGQLNEKLFF
j_gene: TRBJ2-7; v_gene: TRBV21-1; CDR3aa: CASSKILTDAAEQYF
j_gene: TRBJ2-7; v_gene: TRBV29-1; CDR3aa: CSASGTETYEQYF
j_gene: TRBJ1-1; v_gene: TRBV6-5; CDR3aa: CASSYKHYGNIEAFF
j_gene: TRBJ2-1; v_gene: TRBV6-5; CDR3aa: CASKVGRYNEQFF
j_gene: TRBJ2-1; v_gene: TRBV24-1; CDR3aa: CATSDRADSYNEQFF
j_gene: TRBJ2-1; v_gene: TRBV11-1; CDR3aa: CASTLAGESYNEQFF
j_gene: TRBJ2-7; v_gene: TRBV5-5; CDR3aa: CASSLEQPTSVEQYF
j_gene: TRBJ2-2; v_gene: TRBV6-5; CDR3aa: CASSYEGQGWTGELFF
j_gene: TRBJ2-2; v_gene: TRBV6-2/TRBV6-3; CDR3aa: CASTPGGLNTGELFF
j_gene: TRBJ2-3; v_gene: TRBV7-3; CDR3aa: CASSRGDTQYF
j_gene: TRBJ1-5; v_gene: TRBV21-1; CDR3aa: CASSRSCDPLNQPQHF
j_gene: TRBJ2-6; v_gene: TRBV29-1; CDR3aa: CSVTTAVGANVLTF
j_gene: TRBJ2-5; v_gene: TRBV11-2; CDR3aa: CASRSSGSPQETQYF
j_gene: TRBJ2-7; v_gene: TRBV29-1; CDR3aa: CSALQGDYEQYF
j_gene: TRBJ2-5; v_gene: TRBV29-1; CDR3aa: CSVAPGQLQETQYF
j_gene: TRBJ2-1; v_gene: TRBV7-3; CDR3aa: CASSLNRVSDNEQFF
j_gene: TRBJ1-6; v_gene: TRBV27; CDR3aa: CARVQQGPLSYNSPLHF
j_gene: TRBJ2-1; v_gene: TRBV29-1; CDR3aa: CSVEPQRGFNEQFF
j_gene: TRBJ1-1; v_gene: TRBV30; CDR3aa: CAWSVVAYTEAFF
j_gene: TRBJ1-1; v_gene: TRBV7-8; CDR3aa: CASSPLTGMNTEAFF
j_gene: TRBJ2-5; v_gene: TRBV6-1; CDR3aa: CASSEPEEAGDLETQYF
j_gene: TRBJ2-3; v_gene: TRBV28; CDR3aa: CASSTRQGTDTQYF
j_gene: TRBJ2-1; v_gene: TRBV5-4; CDR3aa: CASSPGINEQFF
j_gene: TRBJ2-5; v_gene: TRBV9; CDR3aa: CASSVGAQSQETQYF
j_gene: TRBJ2-2; v_gene: TRBV7-9; CDR3aa: CASSLGTLNTGELFF
j_gene: TRBJ1-4; v_gene: TRBV16; CDR3aa: CASSRSGTGDEKLFF
j_gene: TRBJ2-7; v_gene: TRBV27; CDR3aa: CASSLRLAGGEQYF
j_gene: TRBJ2-2; v_gene: TRBV6-2/TRBV6-3; CDR3aa: CARDGDFVRLGELFF
j_gene: TRBJ2-1; v_gene: TRBV5-1; CDR3aa: CASSFHSDNEQFF
j_gene: TRBJ2-7; v_gene: TRBV27; CDR3aa: CASSSVRSEQYF
j_gene: TRBJ1-1; v_gene: TRBV3-1; CDR3aa: CASSHDRNTEVFF
j_gene: TRBJ2-1; v_gene: TRBV5-1; CDR3aa: CASSFDRYNEQFF
j_gene: TRBJ2-5; v_gene: TRBV6-1; CDR3aa: CASKQGIQYF
j_gene: TRBJ2-5; v_gene: TRBV5-6; CDR3aa: CASSLGDQETQYF
j_gene: TRBJ2-1; v_gene: TRBV11-2; CDR3aa: CASSSGLAGVGEQFF
j_gene: TRBJ2-1; v_gene: TRBV27; CDR3aa: CASRHRDRNNEQFF
j_gene: TRBJ1-5; v_gene: TRBV6-5; CDR3aa: CASSPTSEEGFSNQPQHF